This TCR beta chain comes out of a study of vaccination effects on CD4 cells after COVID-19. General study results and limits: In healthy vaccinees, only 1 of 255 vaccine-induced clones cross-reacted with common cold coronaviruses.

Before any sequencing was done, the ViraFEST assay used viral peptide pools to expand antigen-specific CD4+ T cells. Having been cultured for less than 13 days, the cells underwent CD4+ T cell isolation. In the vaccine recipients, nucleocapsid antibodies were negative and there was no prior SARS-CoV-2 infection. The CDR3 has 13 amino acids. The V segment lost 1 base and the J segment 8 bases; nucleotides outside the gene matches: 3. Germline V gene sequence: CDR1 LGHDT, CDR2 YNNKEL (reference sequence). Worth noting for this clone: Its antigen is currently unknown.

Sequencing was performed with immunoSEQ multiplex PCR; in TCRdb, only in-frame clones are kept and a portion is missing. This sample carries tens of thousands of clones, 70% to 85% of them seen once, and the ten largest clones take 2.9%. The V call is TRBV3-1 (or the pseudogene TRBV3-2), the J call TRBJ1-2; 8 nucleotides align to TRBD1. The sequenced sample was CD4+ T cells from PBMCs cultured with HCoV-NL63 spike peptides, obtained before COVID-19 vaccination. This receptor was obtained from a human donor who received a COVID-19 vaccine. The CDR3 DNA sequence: TGTGCCAGCAGCCAAGGGACAGGGCGAGGCTACACCTTC. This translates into CASSQGTGRGYTF.